These 19 T cell receptor beta chains came from one sample sequenced in a study of shared clonotypes between healthy human individuals. CD8 cells regarded as naive lacked CD45RO, were positively chosen for CCR7, and omitted terminally differentiated effector memory CD45RA+ cells. Generated by immunoSEQ multiplex PCR, the TCRdb table keeps only in-frame clones and is missing some. The top ten hold under 2% of the sample, which has roughly 2.1 million clones, 93% seen once. The sequencing input was naive CD8+ T cells from PBMCs. The receptors originated from a man aged 18 to 30 in good health. Some clones in this sample may be carry-over from other donors' samples.

This clone was recorded only once. This sample includes further DNA sequences coding for the same CDR3. The chain links TRBV27 to TRBJ2-2; 13 bases are shared with TRBD2. With 6 bases clipped from V and 4 bases from J, the junction kept 5 bases outside the gene matches. Germline CDR1 reads MNHEY; CDR2 reads SMNVEV (reference sequence). CDR3 length equals 16 residues. CDR3 loop: CASSGLAGVGTGELFF. For the CDR3, the DNA is TGTGCCAGCAGCGGACTAGCGGGAGTGGGCACCGGGGAGCTGTTTTTT.

V usage is TRBV19 and J usage is TRBJ1-2; TRBD1 might be the D (6 bases). Germline CDR1 reads LNHDA; CDR2 reads SQIVND (reference sequence). The CDR3 runs 15 residues. The germline V and J ends were trimmed by 8 bases and 8 bases, with 24 bases remaining between them. The CDR3 reads CASGDIWTAIRGYTF. CDR3 DNA: TGTGCCAGTGGGGACATTTGGACAGCCATCAGAGGCTACACCTTC.

The chain carries TRBV14 and TRBJ2-7; 9 bases line up with TRBD2. Losses at the gene ends were 0 bases for V and 5 bases for J; bases not matched to a gene: 17. The CDR3 spans 19 residues. Germline V CDR1 and CDR2: SGHDN, FVKESK. As DNA, the CDR3 is TGTGCCAGCAGCCAAGACGCCACTAGCGGGCATTTCGGTCTACACGAGCAGTACTTC. It codes for CASSQDATSGHFGLHEQYF.

This chain joins TRBV9 and TRBJ2-7, with 8 bases aligning to TRBD1. V was pared by 0 bases and J by 5 bases, with 4 bases of the junction left unmatched. The CDR3 is 14 amino acids. The germline CDR1 and CDR2 sequences are SGDLS and YYNGEE. CDR3 in amino acids: CASSVGDRLHEQYF. In DNA, the CDR3 is TGTGCCAGCAGCGTAGGGGACAGGCTACACGAGCAGTACTTC. Full variable domain (missing parts from reference TRBV9 and TRBJ2-7): DSGVTQTPKHLITATGQRVTLRCSPRSGDLSVYWYQQSLDQGLQFLIQYYNGEERAKGNILERFSAQQFPDLHSELNLSSLELGDSALYFCASSVGDRLHEQYFGPGTRLTVT.

The genes are TRBV13 and TRBJ2-7; 7 bases are a match to TRBD1. V lost 6 bases and J lost 4; bases outside the gene matches: 12. There are 15 residues in the CDR3. CDR1 and CDR2 from the germline V gene are PRHDT and FYEKMQ (reference sequence). This CDR3 reads CASRAKGTASYEQYF. CDR3 in DNA: TGTGCCAGCAGGGCCAAGGGGACAGCCTCGTACGAGCAGTACTTC.

The chain has TRBV29-1 and TRBJ2-7; 7 nucleotides align to TRBD1. The V gene end was trimmed by 3 bases and the J gene end by 1 base; junction bases not matched to a gene: 6. The CDR3 totals 14 residues. Germline V gives CDR1 SQVTM, CDR2 ANQGSEA. The CDR3 spells CSVEGRDRSYEQYF. CDR3 sequence (DNA): TGCAGCGTTGAGGGTCGGGACAGATCCTACGAGCAGTACTTC.

This chain joins TRBV11-2 and TRBJ2-3; unclear D gene. V gave up 3 bases and J gave up 4 bases, with 8 bases separating them. CDR3 length: 13 amino acids. Germline-derived CDR1 and CDR2 are SGHAT and FQNNGV. CDR3 protein: CASSFFHSDTQYF. Here the CDR3 DNA reads TGTGCCAGCAGCTTTTTTCATTCAGATACGCAGTATTTT. Supplemented by reference TRBV11-2 and TRBJ2-3, the full variable domain reads EAGVAQSPRYKIIEKRQSVAFWCNPISGHATLYWYQQILGQGPKLLIQFQNNGVVDDSQLPKDRFSAERLKGVDSTLKIQPAKLEDSAVYLCASSFFHSDTQYFGPGTRLTVL.

This chain uses TRBV27 with TRBJ1-2; possible D gene TRBD1, 5 bases. The length of the CDR3 is 13 residues. Germline-derived CDR1 and CDR2 are MNHEY and SMNVEV (reference sequence). V lost 3 bases and J lost 8, with 13 bases in between. The CDR3 DNA sequence: TGTGCCAGCAGTTTGGGAGGGGTTAACGGCTACACCTTC. Its protein is CASSLGGVNGYTF.

The chain combines TRBV9 with TRBJ2-1, with 7 nucleotides matching TRBD1. The junction had 1 base not matched to a gene; V was cut back by 2 bases and J by 5 bases. The CDR3 runs to 13 residues. CDR1 SGDLS and CDR2 YYNGEE come from the germline V gene. CDR3 nucleotides: TGTGCCAGCAGCGTCGGGACAGACAATGAGCAGTTCTTC. The encoded protein is CASSVGTDNEQFF.

CDR3 sequence reads: CASSQTRGQGTTEAFF. For the CDR3, the DNA is TGCGCCAGCAGCCAAACCCGGGGACAGGGAACGACTGAAGCTTTCTTT. The chain is built from TRBV4-1 and TRBJ1-1; 9 nucleotides align to TRBD1. The V segment lost 2 bases and the J segment 5 bases; nucleotides outside the gene matches: 9. This CDR3 contains 16 residues. Germline CDR1 is MGHRA and CDR2 is YSYEKL.

The chain has TRBV2 and TRBJ2-7; 9 bases fit TRBD1. The CDR3 covers 16 residues. The V gene's germline CDR1 is SNHLY and CDR2 FYNNEI. Trimming cost V 2 bases and J 3 bases; bases outside gene matches: 8. The CDR3 loop reads CASSEIQGTGHYEQYF. DNA of the CDR3: TGTGCCAGCAGTGAAATACAGGGGACAGGGCACTACGAGCAGTACTTC.

The chain joins TRBV6-1 to TRBJ1-3, with D maybe TRBD1 (6 bases). Germline assignment: CDR1 MNHNS and CDR2 SASEGT. The CDR3 covers 14 residues. With 7 bases removed from V and 7 bases from J, the gap between germline ends came to 17 bases. The CDR3 protein is CASKFSGGGNTIYF. In DNA, the CDR3 is TGTGCCAGCAAGTTCAGCGGCGGGGGCAACACCATATATTTT.

In regard to this clone: Other DNA sequences in the sample encode the same CDR3. The chain joins TRBV27 to TRBJ1-5, with 8 nucleotides matching TRBD1. CDR1 MNHEY and CDR2 SMNVEV come from the germline V gene (reference sequence). Losses at the gene ends were 8 bases for V and 5 bases for J; bases not matched to a gene: 5. CDR3 length equals 13 residues. CDR3 coding DNA: TGTGCCAGCGGAACAGGGGGGCATCAGCCCCAGCATTTT. The encoded protein is CASGTGGHQPQHF.

Details on this clone: Within the sample, other DNA sequences also encode this same CDR3. J is TRBJ2-7 and V is TRBV9, with a possible D match to TRBD1 (5 bases). The length of the CDR3 is 11 residues. Germline CDR1 reads SGDLS; CDR2 reads YYNGEE. V lost 4 bases to trimming and J lost 4 bases, with 6 bases between them. The CDR3 sequence is CASSSGYEQYF. The CDR3, as DNA: TGTGCCAGCAGCTCAGGGTACGAGCAGTACTTC.

The rearrangement uses TRBV7-9 and TRBJ2-2; possible D gene TRBD2, 6 bases. With 5 bases removed from V and 8 bases from J, the gap between germline ends came to 12 bases. Germline V gives CDR1 SEHNR, CDR2 FQNEAQ (reference sequence). The CDR3 consists of 13 residues. CDR3 loop: CASSPGLSGELFF. The CDR3 coding sequence is TGTGCCAGCAGCCCGGGACTCTCGGGGGAGCTGTTTTTT.

V usage is TRBV6-1 and J usage is TRBJ2-1; 14 bases align to TRBD2. The CDR3 spans 14 residues. After removal of 3 bases from V and 12 bases from J, the junction contained 4 bases not matched to a gene. Germline CDR1 reads MNHNS; CDR2 reads SASEGT. CDR3 DNA: TGTGCCAGCAGTGAGGGGACTAGCGGGAGTGGGCAGTTCTTC. Protein sequence: CASSEGTSGSGQFF.

CDR3 protein: CASNLREGARNEQFF. As DNA, the CDR3 is TGTGCCAGCAACCTTCGAGAGGGGGCGCGTAATGAGCAGTTCTTC. J is TRBJ2-1 and V is TRBV5-8; TRBD1 matches at 7 bases. The length of the CDR3 is 15 residues. The germline V gene has CDR1 SGHTS and CDR2 YDEGEE. V trimming: 6 bases; J trimming: 7 bases; junction bases outside the gene matches: 13.

J is TRBJ2-4 and V is TRBV6-1; D not certain. CDR3 size: 13 residues. Trimming removed 4 bases at V and 9 bases at J, with 13 bases between. CDR1 is MNHNS, CDR2 SASEGT, per germline. CDR3 residues: CASSVGLDSIQYF. CDR3 sequence (DNA): TGTGCCAGCAGTGTCGGCCTTGATAGCATTCAGTACTTC.

The chain is built from TRBV21-1 and TRBJ1-5; the listed D gene, TRBD1, was not tested against the DNA. TRBV21-1 is a pseudogene. This CDR3 comprises 18 residues. DNA for the CDR3: TGTGCCAGCAGCAGGGGCAGGGGGGCGCGTCCCCCTGATCAGCCCCAGCATTTT. This codes for CASSRGRGARPPDQPQHF.